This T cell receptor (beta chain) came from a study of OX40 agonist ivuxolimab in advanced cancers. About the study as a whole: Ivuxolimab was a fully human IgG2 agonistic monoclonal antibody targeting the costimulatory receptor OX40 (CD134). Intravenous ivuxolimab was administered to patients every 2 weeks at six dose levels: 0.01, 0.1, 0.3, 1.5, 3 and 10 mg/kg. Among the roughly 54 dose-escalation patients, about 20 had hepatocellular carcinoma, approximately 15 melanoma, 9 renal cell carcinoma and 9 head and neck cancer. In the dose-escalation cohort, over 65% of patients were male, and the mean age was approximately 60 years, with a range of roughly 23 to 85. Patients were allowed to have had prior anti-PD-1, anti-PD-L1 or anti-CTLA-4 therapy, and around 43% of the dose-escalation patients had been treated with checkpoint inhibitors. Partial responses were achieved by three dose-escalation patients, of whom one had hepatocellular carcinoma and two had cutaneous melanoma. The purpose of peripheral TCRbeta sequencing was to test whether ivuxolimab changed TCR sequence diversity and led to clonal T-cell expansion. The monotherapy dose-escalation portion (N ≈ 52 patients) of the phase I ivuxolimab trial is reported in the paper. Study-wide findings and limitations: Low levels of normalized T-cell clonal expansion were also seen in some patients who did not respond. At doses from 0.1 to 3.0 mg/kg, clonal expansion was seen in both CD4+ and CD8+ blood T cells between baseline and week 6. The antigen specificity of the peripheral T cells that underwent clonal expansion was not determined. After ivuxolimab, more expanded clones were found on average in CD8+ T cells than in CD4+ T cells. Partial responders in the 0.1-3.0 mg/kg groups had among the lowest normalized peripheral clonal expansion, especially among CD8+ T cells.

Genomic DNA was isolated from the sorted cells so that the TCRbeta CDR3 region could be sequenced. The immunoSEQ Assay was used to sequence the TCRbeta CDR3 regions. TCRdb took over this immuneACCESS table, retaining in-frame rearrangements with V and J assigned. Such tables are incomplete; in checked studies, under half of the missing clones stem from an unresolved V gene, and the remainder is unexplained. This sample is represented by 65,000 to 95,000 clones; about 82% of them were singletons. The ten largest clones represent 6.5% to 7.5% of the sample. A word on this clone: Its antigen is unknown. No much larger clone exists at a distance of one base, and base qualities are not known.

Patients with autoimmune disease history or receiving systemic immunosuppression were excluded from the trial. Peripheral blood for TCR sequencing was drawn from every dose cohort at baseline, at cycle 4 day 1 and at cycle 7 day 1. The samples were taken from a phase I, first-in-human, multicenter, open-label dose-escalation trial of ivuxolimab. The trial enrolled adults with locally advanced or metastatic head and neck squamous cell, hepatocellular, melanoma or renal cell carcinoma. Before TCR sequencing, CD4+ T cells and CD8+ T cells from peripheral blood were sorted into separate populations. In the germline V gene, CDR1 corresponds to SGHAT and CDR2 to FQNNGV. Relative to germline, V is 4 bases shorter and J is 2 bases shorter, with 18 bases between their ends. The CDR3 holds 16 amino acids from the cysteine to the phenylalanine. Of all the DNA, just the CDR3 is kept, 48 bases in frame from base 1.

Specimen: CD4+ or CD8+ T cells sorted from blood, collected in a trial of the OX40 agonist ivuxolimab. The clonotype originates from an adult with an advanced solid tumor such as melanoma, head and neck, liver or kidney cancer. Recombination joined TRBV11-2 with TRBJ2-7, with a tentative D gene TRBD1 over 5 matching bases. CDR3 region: CASSSRPFKGAYEQYF. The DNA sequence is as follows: TGTGCCAGCAGCTCCCGCCCCTTCAAAGGGGCCTACGAGCAGTACTTC.